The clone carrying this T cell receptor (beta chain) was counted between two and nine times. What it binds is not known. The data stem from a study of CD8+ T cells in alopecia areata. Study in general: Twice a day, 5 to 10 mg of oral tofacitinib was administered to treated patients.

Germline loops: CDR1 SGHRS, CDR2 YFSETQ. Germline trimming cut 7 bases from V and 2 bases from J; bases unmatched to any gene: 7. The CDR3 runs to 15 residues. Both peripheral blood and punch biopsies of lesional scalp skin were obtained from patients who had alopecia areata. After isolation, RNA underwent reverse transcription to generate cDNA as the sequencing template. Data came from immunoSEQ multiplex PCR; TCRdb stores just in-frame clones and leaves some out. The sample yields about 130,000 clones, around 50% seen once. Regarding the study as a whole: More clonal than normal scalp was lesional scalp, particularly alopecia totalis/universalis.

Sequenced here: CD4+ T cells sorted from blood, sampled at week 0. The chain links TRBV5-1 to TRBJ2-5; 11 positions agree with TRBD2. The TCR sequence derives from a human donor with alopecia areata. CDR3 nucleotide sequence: TGCGCCAGCGGAGGGACTAGCGGAGCTCAAGAGACCCAGTACTTC. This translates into CASGGTSGAQETQYF.